What follows is one TCR beta chain and its context. Its target is not known. Germline V CDR1 and CDR2: SGDLS, YYNGEE. The CDR3 covers 13 residues. The V gene lost 0 bases and the J gene lost 7 bases, with 10 bases spanning the gap. This record belongs to a study of blood T cells in healthy people across ages. Whole-study results and caveats: Estimates drawn from one million T cells were deemed to understate diversity.

A second roughly 6 to 11 cycle PCR used barcoded and J-beta primers. TCRdb itself ran the 5' RACE reads through MiXCR, one entry per CDR3 protein. The top ten hold approximately 4% of the sample, which has roughly 1.5 million distinct CDR3 sequences, 35% to 45% seen once. The specimen sequenced was blood. This clonotype was obtained from a woman younger than 30 in good health. The chain joins TRBV9 to TRBJ1-2; D not resolved. CDR3 sequence: CASSVGGDAGYTF. CDR3 coding DNA: TGTGCCAGCAGCGTAGGGGGAGATGCTGGCTACACCTTC.